This T cell receptor (beta chain) was recorded in a study of T cells in Graves' hyperthyroidism and ophthalmopathy. Study summary: Peripheral blood samples were taken at initial diagnosis, prior to any treatment.

The CDR3 sequence is 15 residues long. Germline CDR1 is KGHDR and CDR2 is SFDVKD. V gave up 2 bases and J gave up 6 bases, with 14 bases separating them. Amplification targeted TCR beta CDR3 regions from RNA transcripts. The HTBI primer set was used in a first-round RT-PCR of the TCR CDR3. TCRdb analysed the multiplex PCR reads with MiXCR anew, one entry per CDR3 protein. The sample yields about 640,000 distinct CDR3 sequences, less than 25% seen once. This clonotype was detected only a few times. Its target is not known. Study-level points and caveats: Blood shared most expanded thyroid clonotypes above 0.001. Ophthalmopathy was distinguished from stable hyperthyroidism by 13 V-J signatures.

It was 8 to 10 ml of fresh peripheral blood that supplied the PBMCs. The rearrangement joins TRBV24-1 to TRBJ2-3; possibly TRBD1 or TRBD2 for D (6 bases each). The sample was blood. The clonotype comes from a young man with Graves' ophthalmopathy. The CDR3 region has the DNA TGTGCCACCAGTGATTGGGGGGCAGGGTTCGATACGCAGTATTTT. The encoded protein is CATSDWGAGFDTQYF.